The sequence of this T cell receptor (beta chain) was determined in a study of blood T cell repertoires in COVID-19 (dated by TCRdb to the early 2020s). Regarding the complete study: Collaborator samples came from the United States, Italy and Spain and covered acute and convalescent phases of COVID-19. The material from the prospective study consisted of cDNA or gDNA derived from T cells, B-cell-depleted T cells, or PBMCs. Subjects who had been exposed to COVID-19, were actively infected with it, or had recovered from it provided the deeply sampled blood TCRbeta repertoires that made up the dataset. The repertoires were released in a freely available public database meant as a resource for research on the immune response to SARS-CoV-2. The samples were drawn from two sources: the first 160 participants of the ongoing ImmuneRACE study, and 1,254 subjects contributed by 6 global collaborators. Sample metadata almost always included a de-identified subject ID, COVID-19 status, age in years and sex. Where available, HLA class I and class II types were taken from metadata supplied by the sample provider and were not determined by assay-based typing. Beyond this particular receptor, the publication reports: Clinical and demographic metadata were provided uncurated, with the amount varying by source and participant.

The immunoSEQ Assay, a bias-controlled multiplex PCR, was used to amplify TCRbeta CDR3 regions from genomic DNA. From the authors' description of their analysis: Nucleated cell counts per sample were estimated from amplification of reference gene primers within the assay. To quantify the absolute abundance of each unique TCRbeta CDR3 rearrangement, sequence reads were collapsed and filtered. For each sample, productive Simpson clonality was calculated as the square root of Simpson's diversity index across productive rearrangements. Imported from immuneACCESS, the table was reduced by TCRdb to in-frame sequences with V and J called. These copies leave out some clones; in studies compared against another copy, an unresolved V gene accounts for under half, and the cause of the remainder is not known. The V and J calls and clone size were taken over from that table, and D and trimming were inferred from the DNA. The sample profile shows about 55,000 clones; around 85% of them were found once. Approximately 15% of the sample is in the top ten clones.

The CDR3 starts with the cysteine, ends with the phenylalanine, and has 13 residues. The CDR3 DNA has 39 bases and is translated from base 1. The germline V gene provides CDR1 SNHLY and CDR2 FYNNEI. V was cut back by 6 bases and J by 1 base, leaving a gap of 9 bases between them. Whole blood was collected in K2EDTA tubes by collaborating institutions according to the institutions' own protocols. For TCRbeta analysis, collaborators shipped samples in one of three forms: frozen whole blood, isolated PBMCs, or DNA extracted from either of those sample types. With respect to this clone: No antigen is known for it. Base qualities are not recorded, but no much larger clone differs from it by a single base.

The TCR sequence derives from a human donor in a cohort sampled during active COVID-19. Here the chain combines TRBV2 and TRBJ1-2, with TRBD1 tentatively as D gene (6 bases match). Sequencing used peripheral blood. The CDR3 has the sequence CASRGGDNYGYTF. The nucleotide sequence is TGTGCCAGCAGAGGGGGGGATAACTATGGCTACACCTTC.